This T cell receptor (beta chain) came from a study of T cell changes during pregnancy in multiple sclerosis. Germline V CDR1 and CDR2: MNHEY, SMNVEV (reference sequence). This CDR3 has 19 amino acids. Trimming cost V 5 bases and J 4 bases; bases outside gene matches: 21. Profiled with immunoSEQ multiplex PCR; TCRdb holds only in-frame clones, not every one. The sample lists roughly 20,000 clones; 88% were seen once. The sequences come from CD8+ T cells from peripheral blood mononuclear cells, collected in the third trimester of pregnancy. The chain is built from TRBV27 and TRBJ2-5; 8 bases are shared with TRBD1. The receptor's source is a female donor in good health, enrolled as a control in a pregnancy study. CDR3 sequence: CASSPRPSWTGSFRETQYF. In DNA, the CDR3 is TGTGCCAGCAGTCCCCGCCCTTCCTGGACAGGGAGTTTTCGAGAGACCCAGTACTTC.